This is a list of T cell receptor beta chains from one sample in a study of T cell responses to AZD1222 COVID-19 vaccine. The table came from immunoSEQ multiplex PCR; TCRdb's copy has only in-frame clones and leaves some out. Found here are 130,000 or so clones, more than 70% of them singletons; the top ten hold roughly 12%. Sequenced material: peripheral blood, taken on day 0 of AZD1222 vaccination. The receptors were gathered from an adult in good health. The conserved cysteine and the conserved F or W are not part of the CDR3 here. The order of the fields is clone size, V gene, CDR3 protein. Only some rows state a clone size, as once, few, many or a class for expanded clones.

NA,TRBV29-1,SAQTGGYEAF
NA,TRBV28,ASSSGQGDGGYT
NA,TRBV6-5,ASSYFRTSLNEQF
NA,TRBV27,ASKKQGSEAF
NA,TRBV6-5,ASTREGMNTGELF
NA,TRBV5-1,ASSLDQDTQY
NA,TRBV29-1,SVLSGTHRPIYEQY
once,TRBV29-1,SVEGFSGGFMGEQF
NA,TRBV7-3,ASSFGGLLDTQY
NA,TRBV9,ASSPPRQGPISGANVLT
once,TRBV30,AWSETGGTPLH
once,TRBV6-2/TRBV6-3,ASSYLGGLTGELF
NA,TRBV10-3,AISEQTSTDTQY
NA,TRBV7-3,ASTVNQPQH
NA,TRBV27,ASSSLHSEKLF
NA,TRBV15,ATSRDLSGQGSSPLH
NA,TRBV3-1/TRBV3-2,ASSQVGQVVDSPLH
NA,TRBV9,ASSPGQDYQPQH